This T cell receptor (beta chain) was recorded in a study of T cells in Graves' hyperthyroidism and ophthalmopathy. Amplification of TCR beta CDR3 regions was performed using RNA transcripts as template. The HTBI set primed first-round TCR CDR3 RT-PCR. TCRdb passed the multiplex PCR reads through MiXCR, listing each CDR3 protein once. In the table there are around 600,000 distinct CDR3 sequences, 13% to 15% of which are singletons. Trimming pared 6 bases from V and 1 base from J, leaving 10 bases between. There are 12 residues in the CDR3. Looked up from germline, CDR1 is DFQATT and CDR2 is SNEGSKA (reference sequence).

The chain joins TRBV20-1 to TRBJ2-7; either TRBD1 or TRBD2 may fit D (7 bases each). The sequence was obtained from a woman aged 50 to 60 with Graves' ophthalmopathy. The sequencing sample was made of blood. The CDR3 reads CSAQGGSYEQYF. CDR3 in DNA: TGCAGTGCCCAGGGGGGGTCCTACGAGCAGTACTTC.